Reported below is one TCR beta chain. This entry is derived from a study of long-term antiretroviral therapy in people with HIV. Study at large: The oldest samples precede the 2015 immediate-ART recommendation by about a decade.

The run of the v3.0 immunoSEQ assay was at survey level. Data came from immunoSEQ multiplex PCR; TCRdb stores just in-frame clones and leaves some out. In the table there are 15,000 to 20,000 clones, 70% to 80% of which are singletons. The TCR comes from a young man with HIV. Specimen: unsorted PBMCs, collected at the start of antiretroviral therapy.

This CDR3 reads CASSYGQGNSQPQHF. In nucleotides, the CDR3 is TGTGCCAGCAGTTACGGGCAGGGGAATAGTCAGCCCCAGCATTTT. The chain has TRBV6-6 and TRBJ1-5, with D possibly TRBD1 on 6 matching bases. Between the trimmed V and J ends, which lost 2 bases and 6 bases, there was a span of 14 bases. CDR3 length equals 15 residues. CDR1 is MNHNY, CDR2 SVGAGI, per germline (reference sequence).